This TCR beta chain was documented in a study of blood T cell repertoires in COVID-19. Study summary: The analysed material was cDNA or gDNA that came from T cells, B-cell-depleted T cells, or PBMCs.

Profiled with immunoSEQ multiplex PCR; TCRdb holds only in-frame clones, not every one. The sample lists a few hundred thousand clones, around 87% occurring once. The CDR3 is 13 residues long. V was pared by 3 bases and J by 2 bases, with 7 bases between. Individuals in the exposed group had encountered a COVID-19 case within 2 weeks preceding study entry. The sequence came from a man aged 25-45 years who had been exposed to COVID-19. V and J are TRBV12-3 or TRBV12-4 and TRBJ1-2; D unresolved. The sequenced material came from PBMCs or T cells enriched from blood (not recorded which). CDR3 bases: TGTGCCAGCAGTTTTGGTCAGAACTATGGCTACACCTTC. It codes for CASSFGQNYGYTF.